This TCR beta chain originates from a study of T cells after yellow fever vaccination. The TCR cDNA carried a universal primer site and UMIs from 5'RACE template switching. In TCRdb, the 5' RACE reads were re-called with MiXCR into one record per CDR3 protein. The data contain around 530,000 distinct CDR3 sequences, 17% of them singletons. In germline, CDR1 is LNHDA, CDR2 SQIVND (reference sequence). There are 14 residues in the CDR3. V lost 3 bases, J lost 7 bases, and 13 bases lay in between. This clonotype appeared a few times. The specimen comprised PBMCs, sampled 5 to 6 days after the first yellow fever vaccination. This chain connects TRBV19 to TRBJ2-1, with TRBD2 as a possible D gene (6 bases). The TCR comes from a young man who received the YFV17D yellow fever vaccine. The CDR3 DNA follows: TGTGCCAGTAGTATCCCGGGGGAAGTAAATGAGCAGTTCTTC. Translating gives CASSIPGEVNEQFF.